Listed here are 26 T cell receptor beta chains from one sample, sequenced in a study of T-cell memory formation after mild COVID-19 (dated by TCRdb to 2020 to 2022). Preparation of the library involved 5' RACE. The instrument was an Illumina NovaSeq 6000. TCRdb handled the public reads itself, with Q25 trimming in fastp and clone calling in MiXCR, and kept productive beta chains. A single entry per CDR3 protein holds the most common genes and DNA from its merged rows. The table for this sample lists under 550,000 distinct CDR3 sequences; approximately 19% of them were counted only once. The ten largest clones take up about a fifth of the sample. The sequencing input was PBMCs or a T cell subset sorted from them (not recorded which). These receptor sequences come from a man aged 18 to 30 who had mild COVID-19 (a few samples of this study predate the infection). The sample titles of this study are shuffled in the database, so cell type and time point are left out; the donor was told from shared clones.

This rearrangement joins TRBV11-2 to TRBJ2-1; unclear D gene. Germline assignment: CDR1 SGHAT and CDR2 FQNNGV. The length of the CDR3 is 13 residues. Trimming stripped 5 bases from V and 7 bases from J, with 12 bases between. The CDR3 loop is CASSPNVGNEQFF. The CDR3 region has the DNA TGTGCCAGCAGCCCGAACGTCGGGAATGAGCAGTTCTTC.

This clonotype was counted only a few times. The J gene is TRBJ1-1, the V gene TRBV10-2; no clear D. Germline CDR1 reads WSHSY; CDR2 reads SAAADI. This CDR3 is 15 amino acids long. V lost 0 bases, J lost 5 bases, and 13 bases lay in between. CDR3 nucleotides: TGCGCCAGCAGTGAGTCGACCGGGGTTCGGACTGAAGCTTTCTTT. This encodes CASSESTGVRTEAFF.

Turning to this clonotype: A single base separates this from a much larger clone, so it may be a read error. The V call is TRBV7-9, the J call TRBJ2-2, with 8 nucleotides matching TRBD1. The CDR3 is 13 amino acids. CDR1 is SEHNR, CDR2 FQNEAQ, per germline (reference sequence). V shed 5 bases, J shed 10 bases, and the junction held 6 bases outside the gene matches. CDR3 in amino acids: CASSAQGAVELFF. The CDR3 region has the DNA TGTGCCAGCAGCGCCCAGGGGGCCGTGGAGCTGTTTTTT.

This clonotype has only a few counts. This sequence joins TRBV9 and TRBJ2-5; no definite D call. CDR3 size: 11 residues. The germline V gene has CDR1 SGDLS and CDR2 YYNGEE. The V and J ends lost 1 base and 5 bases respectively, with 3 bases between them. The CDR3 protein is CASSVRETQYF. The CDR3 DNA is TGTGCCAGCAGCGTAAGGGAGACCCAGTACTTC.

J is TRBJ2-5 and V is TRBV19; D is perhaps TRBD2 (6 bases). CDR1 is LNHDA, CDR2 SQIVND, per germline (reference sequence). The CDR3 loop spans 16 amino acids. V was pared by 5 bases and J by 2 bases, with 18 bases between. For the CDR3, the DNA is TGTGCCAGTAGTTGGGGACGGAGGGACCCTCAAGAGACCCAGTACTTC. Its translation: CASSWGRRDPQETQYF. Looking up the rest from reference TRBV19 and TRBJ2-5 gives the full variable domain: DGGITQSPKYLFRKEGQNVTLSCEQNLNHDAMYWYRQDPGQGLRLIYYSQIVNDFQKGDIAEGYSVSREKKESFPLTVTSAQKNPTAFYLCASSWGRRDPQETQYFGPGTRLLVL.

This clonotype was counted between two and nine times. The J gene is TRBJ1-1, the V gene TRBV4-2, with 10 nucleotides matching TRBD1. Losses at the gene ends were 0 bases for V and 8 bases for J; bases not matched to a gene: 3. The CDR3 runs to 14 residues. CDR1 and CDR2 from the germline V gene are LGHNA and YNFKEQ. The CDR3 DNA follows: TGTGCCAGCAGCCAAGACATGGGACAGGGGGAAGCTTTCTTT. It encodes CASSQDMGQGEAFF.

The chain combines TRBV10-3 with TRBJ2-7, with TRBD2 matching over 13 bases. V shed 6 bases and J 2 bases; nucleotides not matched to a gene: 1. The CDR3 runs to 14 residues. Germline CDR1 reads ENHRY; CDR2 reads SYGVKD. As DNA, the CDR3 is TGTGCCATCAGGGGGACTAGCGGGACCTACGAGCAGTACTTC. Residues: CAIRGTSGTYEQYF.

This clonotype showed up just a few times. This chain connects TRBV5-1 to TRBJ2-3; 7 nucleotides agree with TRBD1. The CDR3 covers 15 residues. Losses at the gene ends were 3 bases for V and 1 base for J; bases not matched to a gene: 5. Germline lookup yields CDR1 SGHRS and CDR2 YFSETQ. In DNA form, the CDR3 reads TGCGCCAGCAGCTATCCGGGACAGCGCACAGATACGCAGTATTTT. Translating it yields CASSYPGQRTDTQYF.

The chain links TRBV6-5 to TRBJ1-3, with 7 positions matching TRBD1. The CDR3 runs 15 residues. V shed 5 bases and J 2 bases; nucleotides not matched to a gene: 6. Germline V gene data show CDR1 as MNHEY and CDR2 as SVGAGI. The CDR3 region is CASSHQGGAGNTIYF. As DNA, the CDR3 is TGTGCCAGCAGTCACCAGGGGGGGGCTGGAAACACCATATATTTT.

This clonotype was seen only a few times. V is TRBV4-2 and J is TRBJ2-5; 13 nucleotides agree with TRBD2. This CDR3 spans 16 amino acids. V was clipped by 3 bases and J by 5 bases; unmatched bases: 6. The germline gives CDR1 LGHNA, CDR2 YNFKEQ. The CDR3 loop reads CASSQGLAGSRETQYF. The CDR3 DNA sequence: TGTGCCAGCAGCCAGGGACTAGCGGGATCTAGGGAGACCCAGTACTTC.

The chain combines TRBV6-2 or TRBV6-3 with TRBJ2-4, with D possibly matching TRBD2 (5 bases). This CDR3 spans 11 amino acids. V was clipped by 6 bases and J by 15 bases, with 15 bases between them. From germline, CDR1 is MNHEY and CDR2 SVGEGT. This chain's CDR3 is CASRDLRGLYF. The CDR3 nucleotides read TGTGCCAGCAGAGATCTTCGAGGGTTGTACTTC.

This clonotype was counted a few times. The chain is built from TRBV24-1 and TRBJ2-2; D remains unclear. CDR3 length equals 11 residues. Germline V CDR1 and CDR2: KGHDR, SFDVKD. V lost 4 bases and J 7 bases, leaving 3 bases between the germline ends. The CDR3 coding sequence is TGTGCCACCAGTGAATACGGGGAGCTGTTTTTT. This encodes CATSEYGELFF.

This sequence joins TRBV7-6 and TRBJ1-1; D may be TRBD1 (5 bases). This CDR3 region has 13 residues. CDR1 and CDR2 from the germline V gene are SGHVS and FNYEAQ. The V end was cut by 4 bases, the J end by 5 bases, with 11 bases between. The CDR3: CASSSWGETEAFF. The CDR3 DNA reads as TGTGCCAGCAGCTCCTGGGGGGAAACTGAAGCTTTCTTT.

This clonotype was observed a few times. Here the CDR3 DNA reads TGTGCCAGCAGCATAGAGAAACAGGGGATGAACACTGAAGCTTTCTTT. Residues: CASSIEKQGMNTEAFF. The chain carries TRBV7-2 and TRBJ1-1, with 7 bases that match TRBD1. CDR3 length equals 16 residues. V was pared by 5 bases and J by 0 bases, with 9 bases of the junction left unmatched. Germline values: CDR1 SGHTA, CDR2 FQGNSA.

V usage is TRBV11-2 and J usage is TRBJ2-3, with D unclear. CDR3 size: 14 residues. CDR1 and CDR2 from the germline V gene are SGHAT and FQNNGV. V dropped 5 bases and J dropped 2 bases, with 11 bases sitting between them. For the CDR3, the DNA is TGTGCCAGCAGCCCCCGGGTCTTCACAGATACGCAGTATTTT. Translated, it gives CASSPRVFTDTQYF.

The CDR3 loop is CASARQGSNQPQHF. The CDR3, as DNA: TGTGCCAGCGCACGACAGGGTAGCAATCAGCCCCAGCATTTT. V gene TRBV6-2 or TRBV6-3 combines with J gene TRBJ1-5, with 7 nucleotides matching TRBD1. J was trimmed by 0 bases and V by 8 bases; bases with no gene match: 4. Germline lookup yields CDR1 MNHEY and CDR2 SVGEGT. The CDR3 runs to 14 residues.

This clonotype was counted at least ten times. The V gene is TRBV6-5, the J gene TRBJ1-1; D possibly corresponds to TRBD1 (5 bases). Trimming shortened V by 2 bases and J by 5 bases, and 12 bases separated the two germline ends. Per germline, CDR1 MNHEY and CDR2 SVGAGI. This CDR3 contains 14 residues. CDR3 sequence: CASSYGTVGTEAFF. The CDR3 region has the DNA TGTGCCAGCAGTTACGGGACCGTGGGGACTGAAGCTTTCTTT.

J is TRBJ1-1 and V is TRBV10-3; D uncertain. V lost 0 bases to trimming and J lost 4 bases, with 9 bases between them. The CDR3 runs to 14 residues. CDR1 and CDR2 (germline): ENHRY, SYGVKD. CDR3 nucleotides: TGTGCCATCAGTGAGTCAGAGCCGGGCACTGAAGCTTTCTTT. Its translation: CAISESEPGTEAFF.

This chain connects TRBV7-2 to TRBJ2-2; D is unclear. This CDR3 has 16 amino acids. Looked up from germline, CDR1 is SGHTA and CDR2 is FQGNSA. The V and J ends lost 5 bases and 4 bases respectively, with 17 bases between them. CDR3 DNA sequence: TGTGCCAGCAGCCCGGTTTCGCGAGGAACCACCGGGGAGCTGTTTTTT. Translated: CASSPVSRGTTGELFF.

The chain links TRBV6-5 to TRBJ2-2, with TRBD2 as a possible D gene (7 bases). CDR1 is MNHEY, CDR2 SVGAGI, per germline. V was shortened by 2 bases and J by 8 bases, with 15 bases between the two germline ends. The CDR3 consists of 15 residues. Written as DNA, the CDR3 is TGTGCCAGCAGTTACGGCGGCGGGGGCGGGGGGGAGCTGTTTTTT. Residues: CASSYGGGGGGELFF.

The sample holds a few counts of this clonotype. The genes are TRBV10-3 and TRBJ2-1; no reliable D call. The length of the CDR3 is 13 residues. Germline V gene lookup returns CDR1 ENHRY and CDR2 SYGVKD. Trimming removed 7 bases at V and 8 bases at J, with 15 bases between. CDR3: CAITVTNGHEQFF. In nucleotides, the CDR3 is TGTGCCATCACTGTGACAAACGGGCATGAGCAGTTCTTC.

The gene calls are TRBV20-1 and TRBJ2-2; 9 nucleotides line up with TRBD2. The CDR3 runs to 16 residues. Germline CDR1 is DFQATT and CDR2 is SNEGSKA (reference sequence). J gave up 6 bases and V 2 bases, and 10 bases lay outside the gene matches. The CDR3 DNA sequence: TGCAGTGCTAGACCCCATCCCGCGGGGGGGCCCGGGGAGCTGTTTTTT. This translates into CSARPHPAGGPGELFF.

This clonotype was found many times. The junction differs from germline at one of its ends, possibly a read error. The chain carries TRBV5-1 and TRBJ2-3; 8 nucleotides agree with TRBD2. Germline V gene lookup returns CDR1 SGHRS and CDR2 YFSETQ. The CDR3 spans 14 residues. CDR3 sequence: CASSRGGGSDTQYF. CDR3 sequence (DNA): TGTGCCAGCAGCAGGGGCGGGGGGTCGGATACGCAGTATTTT.

This clonotype was counted at least ten times. V is TRBV7-9 and J is TRBJ2-1, with D possibly being TRBD2 (7 bases). The CDR3 extends over 16 amino acids. The germline CDR1 and CDR2 sequences are SEHNR and FQNEAQ (reference sequence). V lost 5 bases and J 0 bases, leaving 14 bases between the germline ends. The CDR3 region has the DNA TGTGCCAGCAGCACTTGGGGGGGGGCCTCCTACAATGAGCAGTTCTTC. This codes for CASSTWGGASYNEQFF.

The chain recombines TRBV5-1 with TRBJ2-1, with D possibly TRBD2 on 5 matching bases. The germline V gene encodes CDR1 SGHRS and CDR2 YFSETQ. This CDR3 contains 16 residues. V lost 3 bases, J lost 7 bases, and 20 bases lay in between. The CDR3: CASSSSAGSEWNEQFF. The DNA of the CDR3 is TGCGCCAGCAGCTCGTCGGCGGGTTCTGAGTGGAATGAGCAGTTCTTC. Drawing the rest from reference TRBV5-1 and TRBJ2-1, the complete variable domain is KAGVTQTPRYLIKTRGQQVTLSCSPISGHRSVSWYQQTPGQGLQFLFEYFSETQRNKGNFPGRFSGRQFSNSRSEMNVSTLELGDSALYLCASSSSAGSEWNEQFFGPGTRLTVL.

This clonotype was detected only a few times. The J gene is TRBJ1-5, the V gene TRBV2, with D perhaps TRBD1 (6 bases). The CDR3 spans 14 residues. In germline, CDR1 is SNHLY, CDR2 FYNNEI. Trimming stripped 6 bases from V and 6 bases from J, with 15 bases between. CDR3 in DNA: TGTGCCAGCAGCGTCAGGGGACTGCCTCAGCCCCAGCATTTT. Its translation: CASSVRGLPQPQHF.